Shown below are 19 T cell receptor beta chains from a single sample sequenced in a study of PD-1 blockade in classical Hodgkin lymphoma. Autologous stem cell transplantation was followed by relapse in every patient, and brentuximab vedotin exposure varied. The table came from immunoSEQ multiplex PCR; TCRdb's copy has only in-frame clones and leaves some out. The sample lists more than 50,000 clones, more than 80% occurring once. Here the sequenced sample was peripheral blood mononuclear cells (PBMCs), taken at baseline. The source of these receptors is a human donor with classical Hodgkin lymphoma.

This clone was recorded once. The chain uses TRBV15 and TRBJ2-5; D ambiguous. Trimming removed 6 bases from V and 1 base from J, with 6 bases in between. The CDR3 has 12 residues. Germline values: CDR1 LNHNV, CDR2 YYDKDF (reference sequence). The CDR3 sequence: CATSGLQETQYF. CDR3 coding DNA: TGTGCCACCAGTGGGCTCCAAGAGACCCAGTACTTC. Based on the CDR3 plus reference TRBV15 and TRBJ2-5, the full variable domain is DAMVIQNPRYQVTQFGKPVTLSCSQTLNHNVMYWYQQKSSQAPKLLFHYYDKDFNNEADTPDNFQSRRPNTSFCFLDIRSPGLGDTAMYLCATSGLQETQYFGPGTRLLVL.

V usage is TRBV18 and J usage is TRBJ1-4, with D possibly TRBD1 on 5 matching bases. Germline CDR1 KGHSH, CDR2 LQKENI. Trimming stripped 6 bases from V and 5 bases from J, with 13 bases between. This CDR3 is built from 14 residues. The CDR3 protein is CASSQGASNEKLFF. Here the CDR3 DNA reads TGTGCCAGCTCGCAAGGGGCCTCAAATGAAAAACTGTTTTTT.

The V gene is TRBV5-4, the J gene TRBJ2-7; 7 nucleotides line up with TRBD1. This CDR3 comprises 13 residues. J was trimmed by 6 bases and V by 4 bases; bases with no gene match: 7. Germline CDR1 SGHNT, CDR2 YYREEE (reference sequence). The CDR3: CASSRDSTFEQYF. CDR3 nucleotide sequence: TGTGCCAGCAGCCGGGACAGCACCTTCGAGCAGTACTTC. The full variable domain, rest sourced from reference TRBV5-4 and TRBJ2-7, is ETGVTQSPTHLIKTRGQQVTLRCSSQSGHNTVSWYQQALGQGPQFIFQYYREEENGRGNFPPRFSGLQFPNYSSELNVNALELDDSALYLCASSRDSTFEQYFGPGTRLTVT.

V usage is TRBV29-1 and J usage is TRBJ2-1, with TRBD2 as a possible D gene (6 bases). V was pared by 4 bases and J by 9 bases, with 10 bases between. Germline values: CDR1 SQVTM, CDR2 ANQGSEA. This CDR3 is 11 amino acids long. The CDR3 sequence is CSVAEGSEQFF. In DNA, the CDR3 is TGCAGCGTTGCGGAGGGAAGTGAGCAGTTCTTC.

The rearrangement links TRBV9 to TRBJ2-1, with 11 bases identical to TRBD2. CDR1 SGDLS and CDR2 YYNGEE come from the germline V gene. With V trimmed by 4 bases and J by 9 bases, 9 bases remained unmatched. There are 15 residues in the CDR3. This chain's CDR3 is CASSSTSGAFSEQFF. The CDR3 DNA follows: TGTGCCAGCAGCTCGACTAGCGGGGCATTTAGTGAGCAGTTCTTC.

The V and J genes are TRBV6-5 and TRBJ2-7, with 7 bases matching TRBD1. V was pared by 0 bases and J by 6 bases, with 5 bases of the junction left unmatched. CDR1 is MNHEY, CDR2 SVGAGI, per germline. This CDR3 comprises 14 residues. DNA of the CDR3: TGTGCCAGCAGTTACTCGAACAGGGGCGGCGAGCAGTACTTC. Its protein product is CASSYSNRGGEQYF.

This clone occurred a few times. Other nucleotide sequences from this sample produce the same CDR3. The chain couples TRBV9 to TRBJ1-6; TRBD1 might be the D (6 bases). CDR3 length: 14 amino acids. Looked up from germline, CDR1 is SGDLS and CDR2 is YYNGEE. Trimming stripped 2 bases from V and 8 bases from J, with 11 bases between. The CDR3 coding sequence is TGTGCCAGCAGCGTGGGGGGCTTTGATTCACCCCTCCACTTT. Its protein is CASSVGGFDSPLHF.

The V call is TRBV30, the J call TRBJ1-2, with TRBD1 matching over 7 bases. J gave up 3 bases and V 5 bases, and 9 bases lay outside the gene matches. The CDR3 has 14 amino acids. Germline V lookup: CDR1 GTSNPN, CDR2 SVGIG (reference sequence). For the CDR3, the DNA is TGTGCCTGGCAACTCGGACAGGCGTACTATGGCTACACCTTC. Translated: CAWQLGQAYYGYTF. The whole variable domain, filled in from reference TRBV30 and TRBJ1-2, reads SQTIHQWPATLVQPVGSPLSLECTVEGTSNPNLYWYRQAAGRGLQLLFYSVGIGQISSEVPQNLSASRPQDRQFILSSKKLLLSDSGFYLCAWQLGQAYYGYTFGSGTRLTVV.

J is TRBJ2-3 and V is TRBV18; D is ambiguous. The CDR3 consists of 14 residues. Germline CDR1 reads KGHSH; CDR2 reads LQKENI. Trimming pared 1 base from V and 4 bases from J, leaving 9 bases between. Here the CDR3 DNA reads TGTGCCAGCTCACCACTCGGCAACGCAGATACGCAGTATTTT. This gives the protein CASSPLGNADTQYF.

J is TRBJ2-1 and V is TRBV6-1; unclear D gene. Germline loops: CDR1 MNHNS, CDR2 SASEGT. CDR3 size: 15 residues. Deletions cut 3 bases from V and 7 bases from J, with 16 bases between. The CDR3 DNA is TGTGCCAGCAGTGATGGCCCCAGTTGGTGGAATGAGCAGTTCTTC. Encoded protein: CASSDGPSWWNEQFF.

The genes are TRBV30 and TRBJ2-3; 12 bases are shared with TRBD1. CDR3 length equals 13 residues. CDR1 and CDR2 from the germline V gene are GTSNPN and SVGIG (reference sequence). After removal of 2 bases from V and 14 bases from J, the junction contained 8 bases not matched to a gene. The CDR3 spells CAWSPGQGAGLYF. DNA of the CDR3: TGTGCCTGGAGTCCGGGACAGGGGGCGGGATTGTATTTT.

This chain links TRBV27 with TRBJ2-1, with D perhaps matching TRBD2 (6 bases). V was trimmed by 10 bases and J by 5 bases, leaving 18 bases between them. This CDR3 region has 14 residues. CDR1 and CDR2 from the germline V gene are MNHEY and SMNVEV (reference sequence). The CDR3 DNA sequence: TGTGCCACCTCCCCGAGTCGGAGGGACAATGAGCAGTTCTTC. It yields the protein CATSPSRRDNEQFF.

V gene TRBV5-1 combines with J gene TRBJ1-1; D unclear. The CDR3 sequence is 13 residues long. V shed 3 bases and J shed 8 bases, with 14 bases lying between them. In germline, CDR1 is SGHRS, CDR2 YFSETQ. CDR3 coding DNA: TGCGCCAGCAGCTCCCTTTCAACGGGGGAAGCTTTCTTT. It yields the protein CASSSLSTGEAFF.

CDR3: CASSYSGSSYNEQFF. In DNA, the CDR3 is TGTGCCAGCAGTTACTCAGGGAGCTCCTACAATGAGCAGTTCTTC. The chain couples TRBV6-5 to TRBJ2-1, with a possible D match to TRBD2 (5 bases). CDR1 MNHEY and CDR2 SVGAGI come from the germline V gene. V lost 0 bases and J lost 0, with 6 bases in between. The CDR3 sequence is 15 residues long.

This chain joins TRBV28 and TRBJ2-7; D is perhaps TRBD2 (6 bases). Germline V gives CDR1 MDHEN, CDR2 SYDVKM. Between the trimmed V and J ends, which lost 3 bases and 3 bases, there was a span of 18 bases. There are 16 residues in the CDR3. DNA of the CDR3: TGTGCCAGCAGTTTCCTTAGGGCCGGGGGACTCTACGAGCAGTACTTC. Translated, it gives CASSFLRAGGLYEQYF.

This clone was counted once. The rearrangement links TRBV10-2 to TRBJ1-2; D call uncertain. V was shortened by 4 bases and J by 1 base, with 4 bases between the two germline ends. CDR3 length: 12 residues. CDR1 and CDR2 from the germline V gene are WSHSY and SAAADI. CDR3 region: CASSVGNYGYTF. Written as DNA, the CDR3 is TGCGCCAGCAGTGTGGGTAACTATGGCTACACCTTC.

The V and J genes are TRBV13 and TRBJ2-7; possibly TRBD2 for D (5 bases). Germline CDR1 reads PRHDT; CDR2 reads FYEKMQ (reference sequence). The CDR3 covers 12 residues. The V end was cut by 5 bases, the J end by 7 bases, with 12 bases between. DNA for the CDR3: TGTGCCAGCAGCCAGCCCGGGGAGGAGCAGTACTTC. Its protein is CASSQPGEEQYF. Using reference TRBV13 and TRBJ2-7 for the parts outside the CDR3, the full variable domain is AAGVIQSPRHLIKEKRETATLKCYPIPRHDTVYWYQQGPGQDPQFLISFYEKMQSDKGSIPDRFSAQQFSDYHSELNMSSLELGDSALYFCASSQPGEEQYFGPGTRLTVT.

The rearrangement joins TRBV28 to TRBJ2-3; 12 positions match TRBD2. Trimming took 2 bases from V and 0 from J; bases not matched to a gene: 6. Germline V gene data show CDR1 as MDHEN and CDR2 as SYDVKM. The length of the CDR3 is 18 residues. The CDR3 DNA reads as TGTGCCAGCAGTTTAGGACTAGCGGGGACTCCTAGCACAGATACGCAGTATTTT. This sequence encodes CASSLGLAGTPSTDTQYF.

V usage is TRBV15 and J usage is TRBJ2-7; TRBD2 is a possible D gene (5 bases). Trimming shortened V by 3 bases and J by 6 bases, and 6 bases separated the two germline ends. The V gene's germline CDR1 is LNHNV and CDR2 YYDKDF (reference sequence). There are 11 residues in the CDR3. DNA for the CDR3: TGTGCCACCAGCAGTGAGGGCGAGCAGTACTTC. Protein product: CATSSEGEQYF.